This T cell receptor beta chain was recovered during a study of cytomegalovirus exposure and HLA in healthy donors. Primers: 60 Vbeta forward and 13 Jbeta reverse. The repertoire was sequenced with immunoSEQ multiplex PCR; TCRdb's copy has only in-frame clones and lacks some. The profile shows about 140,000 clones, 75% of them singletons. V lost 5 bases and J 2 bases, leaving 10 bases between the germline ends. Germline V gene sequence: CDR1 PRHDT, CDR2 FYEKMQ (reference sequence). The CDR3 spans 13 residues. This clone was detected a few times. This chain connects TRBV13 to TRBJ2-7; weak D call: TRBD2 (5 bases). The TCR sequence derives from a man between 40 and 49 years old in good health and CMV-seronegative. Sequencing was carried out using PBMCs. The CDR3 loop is CASSQGLAYEQYF. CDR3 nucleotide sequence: TGTGCCAGCAGCCAAGGACTGGCCTACGAGCAGTACTTC.